These 28 T cell receptor beta chains were all obtained from the same sample, sequenced in a study of regulatory T cells in long-lasting Graves disease (dated by TCRdb to the early 2020s). Interpreted using the paper, the time point label stands for: newly diagnosed GD, antithyroid drugs for less than 3 months. For both TCR sequencing and RNA sequencing, RNA was extracted from PBMCs in TRIzol. The library was built by means of multiplex PCR. The reads were generated on an Illumina HiSeq 4000. CDR3 regions were amplified by Arm-PCR with iRepertoire HTBI primers to construct TCR beta libraries. Using fastp trimming at Q25 and MiXCR clonotype assembly, TCRdb reanalyzed the public sequencing data and kept in-frame beta chains. Rows with a matching CDR3 protein are joined into one entry that keeps the most common DNA and genes. The table for this sample lists roughly 530,000 distinct CDR3 sequences; roughly 16% of them were counted only once. The ten top clones hold about 25% of the sample.

The data were also submitted as part of a second study, on T cells in Graves' hyperthyroidism and ophthalmopathy.

The specimen comprised peripheral blood mononuclear cells (PBMCs), sampled at new diagnosis, from a patient treated with antithyroid drugs. Receptors originate from a woman aged 35-65 years with Graves disease. Donor details come from another sample of the same person, matched by shared clones.

Of note for this clonotype: This CDR3 fails to terminate in the conserved phenylalanine or tryptophan, so it likely reflects a read error. The chain recombines TRBV25-1 with TRBJ2-1; D ambiguous. V was clipped by 5 bases and J by 10 bases, with 15 bases between them. Looked up from germline, CDR1 is MGHDK and CDR2 is SYGVNS. The CDR3 consists of 13 residues. The CDR3 loop reads CASSPRSLGEQFL. DNA of the CDR3: TGTGCCAGCAGTCCCCGCAGCCTCGGGGAGCAGTTCCTC.

In its sample, this clonotype was seen a few times. The genes are TRBV2 and TRBJ1-2, with D hard to call. Germline loops: CDR1 SNHLY, CDR2 FYNNEI. V gave up 9 bases and J gave up 6 bases, with 11 bases separating them. This CDR3 spans 11 amino acids. CDR3 residues: CARRLPDGYTF. The CDR3 DNA reads as TGTGCCAGGAGACTACCCGATGGCTACACCTTC.

The chain couples TRBV12-3 or TRBV12-4 to TRBJ2-1; maybe TRBD2 (6 bases). Trimming pared 3 bases from V and 8 bases from J, leaving 11 bases between. This CDR3 spans 13 amino acids. The CDR3 spells CASSFFGDYEQFF. CDR3 DNA sequence: TGTGCCAGCAGTTTTTTTGGGGACTATGAGCAGTTCTTC.

The V gene is TRBV12-3 or TRBV12-4, the J gene TRBJ1-6, with 9 bases identical to TRBD1. Trimming took 3 bases from V and 4 from J; bases not matched to a gene: 7. The length of the CDR3 is 17 residues. CDR3 amino acids: CASSLHRGRGYNSPLHF. CDR3 in DNA: TGTGCCAGCAGTTTGCACAGGGGGCGCGGGTATAATTCACCCCTCCACTTT.

This clonotype was detected ten times or more. V usage is TRBV6-5 and J usage is TRBJ1-5, with D hard to call. Trimming removed 1 base from V and 4 bases from J, with 8 bases in between. CDR3 length equals 14 residues. Germline loops: CDR1 MNHEY, CDR2 SVGAGI. The chain's CDR3 is CASSYWQINQPQHF. The CDR3 region has the DNA TGTGCCAGCAGTTACTGGCAGATAAATCAGCCCCAGCATTTT.

This clonotype has at least ten counts. The chain recombines TRBV2 with TRBJ1-1, with D unresolved. V lost 5 bases, J lost 11 bases, and 15 bases lay in between. The CDR3 is 12 amino acids. Looked up from germline, CDR1 is SNHLY and CDR2 is FYNNEI. CDR3 in amino acids: CASSRLDWRAFF. The DNA of the CDR3 is TGTGCCAGCAGTCGACTTGATTGGCGGGCTTTCTTT. The complete variable domain, with remaining parts taken from reference TRBV2 and TRBJ1-1, reads EPEVTQTPSHQVTQMGQEVILRCVPISNHLYFYWYRQILGQKVEFLVSFYNNEISEKSEIFDDQFSVERPDGSNFTLKIRSTKLEDSAMYFCASSRLDWRAFFGQGTRLTVV.

This clonotype was seen ten or more times. This rearrangement joins TRBV15 to TRBJ2-3, with unresolved D. The CDR3 is 14 residues long. Germline V lookup: CDR1 LNHNV, CDR2 YYDKDF (reference sequence). V dropped 0 bases and J dropped 1 base, with 5 bases sitting between them. As DNA, the CDR3 is TGTGCCACCAGCAGAGATTCAGGCACAGATACGCAGTATTTT. It specifies CATSRDSGTDTQYF.

This clonotype was seen at least ten times. In nucleotides, the CDR3 is TGTGCCAGCAGCTTAGCCGGCAGGGAGAACTATGGCTACACCTTC. Encoded protein: CASSLAGRENYGYTF. This chain joins TRBV13 and TRBJ1-2, with D possibly matching TRBD1 (5 bases). Germline V gives CDR1 PRHDT, CDR2 FYEKMQ (reference sequence). Between the trimmed V and J ends, which lost 1 base and 2 bases, there was a span of 11 bases. The CDR3 has 15 amino acids.

Only a few counts were recorded for this clonotype. The chain couples TRBV28 to TRBJ1-2, with D perhaps matching TRBD1 (5 bases). CDR3 size: 15 residues. In germline, CDR1 is MDHEN, CDR2 SYDVKM. Trimming removed 4 bases from V and 0 bases from J, with 12 bases in between. For the CDR3, the DNA is TGTGCCAGCAGTTCGACAGCGATCTCTAACTATGGCTACACCTTC. Its protein product is CASSSTAISNYGYTF.

The J gene is TRBJ1-2, the V gene TRBV13; no definite D call. Germline V gene data show CDR1 as PRHDT and CDR2 as FYEKMQ (reference sequence). The CDR3 is 13 amino acids. Trimming stripped 6 bases from V and 11 bases from J, with 19 bases between. CDR3 loop: CASSSKQAPGYTF. Written as DNA, the CDR3 is TGTGCCAGCAGTTCAAAGCAGGCCCCTGGGTACACCTTC.

This clonotype has a count of ten or more. The chain joins TRBV6-1 to TRBJ1-1; D is possibly TRBD1 (5 bases). Looked up from germline, CDR1 is MNHNS and CDR2 is SASEGT. Trimming pared 7 bases from V and 3 bases from J, leaving 12 bases between. There are 13 residues in the CDR3. The CDR3 reads CASKGRGDTEAFF. In nucleotides, the CDR3 is TGTGCCAGCAAGGGGCGCGGGGACACTGAAGCTTTCTTT.

The chain links TRBV7-9 to TRBJ1-4; D unclear. V dropped 5 bases and J dropped 7 bases, with 17 bases sitting between them. The germline CDR1 and CDR2 sequences are SEHNR and FQNEAQ (reference sequence). The CDR3 length is 15 residues. In DNA, the CDR3 is TGTGCCAGCAGCACGGAGGGAGGATTTTTTGAAAAACTGTTTTTT. It specifies CASSTEGGFFEKLFF.

The chain employs TRBV3-1 and TRBJ1-1, with TRBD1 matching over 9 bases. The trim removed 4 bases at V and 1 base at J, leaving 4 bases unmatched. The CDR3 is 15 amino acids. CDR1 is LGHDT, CDR2 YNNKEL, per germline (reference sequence). The CDR3 reads CASSPWTGENTEAFF. For the CDR3, the DNA is TGTGCCAGCAGCCCTTGGACAGGGGAGAACACTGAAGCTTTCTTT.

Written as DNA, the CDR3 is TGTGCCAGCAGCTACCAGGGTATGGAGACCCAGTACTTC. Its translation is CASSYQGMETQYF. This chain connects TRBV7-3 to TRBJ2-5; TRBD1 is a possible D gene (5 bases). Trimming stripped 4 bases from V and 5 bases from J, with 11 bases between. The CDR3 contains 13 residues. CDR1 is SGHTA, CDR2 FQGTGA, per germline. The whole variable domain, remainder taken from reference TRBV7-3 and TRBJ2-5, is GAGVSQTPSNKVTEKGKYVELRCDPISGHTALYWYRQSLGQGPEFLIYFQGTGAADDSGLPNDRFFAVRPEGSVSTLKIQRTERGDSAVYLCASSYQGMETQYFGPGTRLLVL.

This clonotype occurred many times. The V gene is TRBV27, the J gene TRBJ2-5; either TRBD1 or TRBD2 may supply D (6 bases each). The germline V gene encodes CDR1 MNHEY and CDR2 SMNVEV (reference sequence). V shed 5 bases and J shed 5 bases, with 18 bases lying between them. The CDR3 consists of 15 residues. The chain's CDR3 is CASSTLEGGRETQYF. The CDR3 coding sequence is TGTGCCAGCAGTACCCTCGAAGGGGGGCGCGAGACCCAGTACTTC.

This clonotype was picked up a small number of times. Here the CDR3 DNA reads TGTGCCAGCAGTGAATGGACAGGGAGCGGAGAAAAACTGTTTTTT. Amino acids: CASSEWTGSGEKLFF. The rearrangement joins TRBV25-1 to TRBJ1-4, with 8 bases identical to TRBD1. The ends lost 1 base at V and 8 bases at J; junction bases unmatched: 6. The CDR3 sequence is 15 residues long. Germline lookup yields CDR1 MGHDK and CDR2 SYGVNS. Full variable domain (outside the CDR3, taken from reference TRBV25-1 and TRBJ1-4): EADIYQTPRYLVIGTGKKITLECSQTMGHDKMYWYQQDPGMELHLIHYSYGVNSTEKGDLSSESTVSRIRTEHFPLTLESARPSHTSQYLCASSEWTGSGEKLFFGSGTQLSVL.

Only a few counts were recorded for this clonotype. The CDR3 region has the DNA TGTGCCAGCAGCGTCGGCGGGGGCCCCTTCGAGCAGTACTTC. Encoded protein: CASSVGGGPFEQYF. This sequence joins TRBV9 and TRBJ2-7; tentative D call: TRBD2 (7 bases). The CDR3 is 14 amino acids. Germline lookup yields CDR1 SGDLS and CDR2 YYNGEE. V was trimmed by 2 bases and J by 6 bases, leaving 15 bases between them.

The table lists this clonotype with many counts. This rearrangement joins TRBV11-2 to TRBJ2-3; 9 nucleotides align to TRBD1. Trimming cost V 5 bases and J 2 bases; bases outside gene matches: 8. The CDR3 consists of 16 residues. Germline V CDR1 and CDR2: SGHAT, FQNNGV. CDR3 in DNA: TGTGCCAGCAGCCGGGGGACAGGGTATTACACAGATACGCAGTATTTT. It is translated as CASSRGTGYYTDTQYF. Full variable domain (missing parts from reference TRBV11-2 and TRBJ2-3): EAGVAQSPRYKIIEKRQSVAFWCNPISGHATLYWYQQILGQGPKLLIQFQNNGVVDDSQLPKDRFSAERLKGVDSTLKIQPAKLEDSAVYLCASSRGTGYYTDTQYFGPGTRLTVL.

The sample holds a few counts of this clonotype. The conserved phenylalanine or tryptophan normally closing the CDR3 is absent here, so this likely arose from a read error. This chain uses TRBV6-2 or TRBV6-3 with TRBJ2-5, with 13 bases matching TRBD2. From germline, CDR1 is MNHEY and CDR2 SVGEGT. The V and J ends lost 4 bases and 2 bases, in that order; junction bases with no gene match: 7. The CDR3 is made up of 17 amino acids. CDR3 loop: CASSLGLAGTPQETQYL. The CDR3 DNA is TGTGCCAGCAGTTTGGGACTAGCGGGGACCCCTCAAGAGACCCAGTACCTC.

The chain combines TRBV7-9 with TRBJ1-4; possible D gene TRBD1, 5 bases. CDR1 is SEHNR, CDR2 FQNEAQ, per germline (reference sequence). The CDR3 loop spans 14 amino acids. Between the trimmed V and J ends, which lost 5 bases and 6 bases, there was a span of 13 bases. The CDR3 DNA is TGTGCCAGCAGCCCATGGGGGGAGGATGAAAAACTGTTTTTT. It encodes CASSPWGEDEKLFF.

This clonotype was seen at least ten times. The chain carries TRBV3-1 and TRBJ1-6, with unresolved D. Germline V gives CDR1 LGHDT, CDR2 YNNKEL (reference sequence). This CDR3 has 15 amino acids. Trimming left V 5 bases short and J 3 bases short, with 11 bases between. The CDR3 reads CASSATGIYNSPLHF. The DNA of the CDR3 is TGTGCCAGCAGCGCGACGGGGATCTATAATTCACCCCTCCACTTT.

This clonotype was observed many times. Here the CDR3 reads CASSSQESGGYTF. In DNA, the CDR3 is TGTGCCAGCAGCTCCCAAGAGAGCGGGGGCTACACCTTC. The V gene is TRBV7-2, the J gene TRBJ1-2; D gene ambiguous. Germline CDR1 reads SGHTA; CDR2 reads FQGNSA. The length of the CDR3 is 13 residues. The V end was cut by 4 bases, the J end by 8 bases, with 14 bases between.

This clonotype was seen once. The chain carries TRBV6-5 and TRBJ2-7; possibly TRBD2 for D (6 bases). V was shortened by 4 bases and J by 7 bases, with 20 bases between the two germline ends. CDR3 length: 15 residues. Germline CDR1 MNHEY, CDR2 SVGAGI. CDR3 sequence: CASSSVAGLHEEQYF. The CDR3 nucleotides are TGTGCCAGCAGTTCAGTTGCGGGACTCCATGAGGAGCAGTACTTC.

In this sample, this clonotype turned up many times. As DNA, the CDR3 is TGTGCCAGCAGGGTGACTAGCGGGGGGAACAATGAGCAGTTCTTC. Its translation: CASRVTSGGNNEQFF. The gene calls are TRBV11-2 and TRBJ2-1; 13 bases match TRBD2. The CDR3 has 15 residues. V shed 6 bases, J shed 5 bases, and the junction held 4 bases outside the gene matches. The V gene's germline CDR1 is SGHAT and CDR2 FQNNGV.

A word on this clonotype: A read error may explain this, as a much larger clone is one base away. The V gene is TRBV11-2, the J gene TRBJ1-5, with D perhaps matching TRBD1 (5 bases). The CDR3 has 12 amino acids. V dropped 5 bases and J dropped 8 bases, with 10 bases sitting between them. CDR1 and CDR2 (germline): SGHAT, FQNNGV. The chain's CDR3 is CASSRAGEPQHF. Here the CDR3 DNA reads TGTGCCAGCAGCAGAGCGGGGGAGCCCCAGCATTTT. The full variable domain, completed using reference TRBV11-2 and TRBJ1-5, is EAGVAQSPRYKIIEKRQSVAFWCNPISGHATLYWYQQILGQGPKLLIQFQNNGVVDDSQLPKDRFSAERLKGVDSTLKIQPAKLEDSAVYLCASSRAGEPQHFGDGTRLSIL.

This clonotype was observed a few times. The chain combines TRBV19 with TRBJ2-1; no definite D call. Germline-derived CDR1 and CDR2 are LNHDA and SQIVND (reference sequence). Between the trimmed V and J ends, which lost 3 bases and 7 bases, there was a span of 4 bases. The CDR3 covers 11 residues. The CDR3 nucleotides read TGTGCCAGTAGTATCGGGAATGAGCAGTTCTTC. Protein sequence: CASSIGNEQFF.

This clonotype was recorded many times. The chain carries TRBV11-2 and TRBJ2-3; 14 bases agree with TRBD2. CDR3 length equals 16 residues. The V and J ends lost 4 bases and 6 bases, in that order; junction bases with no gene match: 6. Germline V gives CDR1 SGHAT, CDR2 FQNNGV. The CDR3 DNA follows: TGTGCCAGCAGCTGGGGGACTAGCGGGGGAAGGGATACGCAGTATTTT. Residues: CASSWGTSGGRDTQYF. Full variable domain (rest looked up from reference TRBV11-2 and TRBJ2-3): EAGVAQSPRYKIIEKRQSVAFWCNPISGHATLYWYQQILGQGPKLLIQFQNNGVVDDSQLPKDRFSAERLKGVDSTLKIQPAKLEDSAVYLCASSWGTSGGRDTQYFGPGTRLTVL.

This clonotype was found a few times. The rearrangement uses TRBV12-5 and TRBJ2-6, with TRBD1 matching 9 bases. CDR3 length: 18 amino acids. V dropped 0 bases and J dropped 3; count of bases not matched to a gene: 6. CDR1 LGHNT and CDR2 FRNRAP come from the germline V gene. For the CDR3, the DNA is TGTGCTAGTGGTTTGGTAGGGGACAGGGAAGTTGGGGCCAACGTCCTGACTTTC. It is translated as CASGLVGDREVGANVLTF.